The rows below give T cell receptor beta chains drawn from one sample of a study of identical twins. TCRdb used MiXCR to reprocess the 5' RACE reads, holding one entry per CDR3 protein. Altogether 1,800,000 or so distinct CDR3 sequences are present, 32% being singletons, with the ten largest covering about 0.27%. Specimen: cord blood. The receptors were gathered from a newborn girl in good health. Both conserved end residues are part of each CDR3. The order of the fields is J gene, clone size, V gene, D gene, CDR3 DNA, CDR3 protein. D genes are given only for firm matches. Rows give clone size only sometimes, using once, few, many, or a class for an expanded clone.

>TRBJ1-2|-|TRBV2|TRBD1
TGTGCCAGCGACAGGGCTCCTTATGGCTACACCTTC
CASDRAPYGYTF
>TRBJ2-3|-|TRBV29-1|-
TGCAGCGTTGAGGGCCTACCCACAGATACGCAGTATTTT
CSVEGLPTDTQYF
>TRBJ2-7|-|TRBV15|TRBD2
TGTGCCACCAGCAGAGATCGGGGCGGGAGTGGCGAGCAGTACTTC
CATSRDRGGSGEQYF
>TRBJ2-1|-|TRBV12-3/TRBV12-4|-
TGTGCCAGCAGTTATTCCGGGACGCTCGGGCAGTTCTTC
CASSYSGTLGQFF
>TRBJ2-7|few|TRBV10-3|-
TGTGCCATCAGTGGGACAGAACCCTACGAGCAGTACTTC
CAISGTEPYEQYF
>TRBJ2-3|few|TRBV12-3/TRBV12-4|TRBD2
TGTGCCAGCAGTACCCGACTAGCGGGAGGGATGACAGATACGCAGTATTTT
CASSTRLAGGMTDTQYF
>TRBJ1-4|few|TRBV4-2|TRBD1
TGTGCCAGCAGCCAACCCCCGGGACAGGGTAATGAAAAACTGTTTTTT
CASSQPPGQGNEKLFF
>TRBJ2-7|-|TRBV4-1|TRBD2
TGCGCCAGCAGCCAAGGGACTAGCGGGAGAGGTGAGCAGTACTTC
CASSQGTSGRGEQYF
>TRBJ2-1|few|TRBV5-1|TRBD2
TGCGCCAGTTCACTAGCGGCTCGCTCCTACAATGAGCAGTTCTTC
CASSLAARSYNEQFF
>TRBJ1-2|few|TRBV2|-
TGTGCCAGCCCCCGAGCGTATGGCTACACCTTC
CASPRAYGYTF
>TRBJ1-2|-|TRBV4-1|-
TGCGCCAGCAGCTCCGGGCGCTTAAGCTATGGCTACACCTTC
CASSSGRLSYGYTF
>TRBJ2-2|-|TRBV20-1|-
TGCAGTGCTAGCCATCCGGGGATAAACACCGGGGAGCTGTTTTTT
CSASHPGINTGELFF
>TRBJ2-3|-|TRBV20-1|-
TGCAGTGCTAGAGATCATCGGCTAGACGGGACAGATACGCAGTATTTT
CSARDHRLDGTDTQYF
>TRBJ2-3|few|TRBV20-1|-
TGCAGTGCTAGAGGGCGTTTCTCCCCTGACACAGATACGCAGTATTTT
CSARGRFSPDTDTQYF
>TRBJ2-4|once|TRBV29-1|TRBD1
TGCAGCGTGGGACAGGTTCGAGGTTACAAGCAGTACTTC
CSVGQVRGYKQYF
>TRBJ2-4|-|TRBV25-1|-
TGTGCCGGCAGTCCCGACAGAGTAGCCAAAAACATTCGGTACTTC
CAGSPDRVAKNIRYF
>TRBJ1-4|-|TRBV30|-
TGTGCCTGGAGTGTTGGATCGGGACTGTTTTTT
CAWSVGSGLFF
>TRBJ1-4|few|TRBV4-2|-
TGTGCCAGCAGCCACCCCAAACGCCCCGAAAAACTGTTTTTT
CASSHPKRPEKLFF
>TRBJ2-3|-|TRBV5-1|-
TGCGCCAGCAGCCTAGGCCGCGCGGGGACAGATACGCAGTATTTT
CASSLGRAGTDTQYF
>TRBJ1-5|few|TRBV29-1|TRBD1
TGCAGCGTTCGGCAGGGGGCCGGTCAGCCCCAGCATTTT
CSVRQGAGQPQHF
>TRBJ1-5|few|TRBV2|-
TGTGCCAGCAGTCCCTTCACGGGATGTGGTCAGCCCCAGCATTTT
CASSPFTGCGQPQHF
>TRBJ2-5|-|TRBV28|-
TGTGCCAGCAGACTAAACAGGGTGGTGGAGACCCAGTACTTC
CASRLNRVVETQYF
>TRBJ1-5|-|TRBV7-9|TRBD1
TGTGCCAGCAGCTCCGGGACAGGGAAACAGCCCCAGCATTTT
CASSSGTGKQPQHF
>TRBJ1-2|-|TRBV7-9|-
TGTGCCAGCAGCTTAGATCTGGACAGAGTTCAAGGCTACACCTTC
CASSLDLDRVQGYTF
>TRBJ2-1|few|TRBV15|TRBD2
TGTGCCACCAGCAGAGTTTGGGGACTAGCATCTGAGCAGTTCTTC
CATSRVWGLASEQFF